This T cell receptor (beta chain) was profiled in a study of sequential checkpoint blockade in melanoma. Here immunoSEQ multiplex PCR was the method, and the copy in TCRdb shows in-frame clones only, minus some. The repertoire includes 30,000 or so clones, 82% of them detected once, and 15% to 20% sits in the top ten. The treatment is: randomized to nivolumab then ipilimumab (arm A) or the reverse (arm B). This CDR3 comprises 16 residues. Sequencing used CD8+ T cells sorted from blood (inferred from file names), obtained from a patient given nivolumab and ipilimumab in sequence. This sequence joins TRBV12-1 and TRBJ2-1; TRBD1 is taken as the D call from the table, unchecked against the DNA. TRBV12-1 is reported as a pseudogene. The clonotype comes from a human donor with melanoma. In DNA, the CDR3 is TGTGCCAGCAGCTTTCTGGACAAGGCGTCCTACAATGAGCAGTTCTTC. This translates into CASSFLDKASYNEQFF.